The clone carrying this T cell receptor beta chain turned up a few times. Its antigen remains unknown. This sample stems from a study of early T cells in non-severe SARS-CoV-2 infection. Study as a whole: Bulk RNA isolated from unsorted whole blood underwent sequencing; chains were not paired.

Regarding the study as a whole: Reliance on VDJdb matching favored anti-spike CD8 responses; private and CD4 specificities were missed.

Unique molecular identifiers tagged individual cDNA molecules. TCRdb itself ran the 5' RACE reads through MiXCR, one entry per CDR3 protein. This sample has 26,000 or so distinct CDR3 sequences, with about 4.3% found just once. V lost 4 bases and J 0 bases, leaving 11 bases between the germline ends. CDR1 and CDR2 (germline): SGHTA, FQGNSA. This CDR3 has 15 amino acids. The sequencing here drew on whole blood, taken at baseline. This chain joins TRBV7-2 and TRBJ2-3, with D perhaps TRBD2 (6 bases). The clonotype was recovered from an adult who was a healthcare worker with PCR-confirmed SARS-CoV-2 infection or an uninfected control (not recorded which). The CDR3 region is CASSSGLTSTDTQYF. DNA of the CDR3: TGTGCCAGCAGCTCCGGACTAACTAGCACAGATACGCAGTATTTT. The full variable domain, its missing parts supplied by reference TRBV7-2 and TRBJ2-3, is GAGVSQSPSNKVTEKGKDVELRCDPISGHTALYWYRQSLGQGLEFLIYFQGNSAPDKSGLPSDRFSAERTGGSVSTLTIQRTQQEDSAVYLCASSSGLTSTDTQYFGPGTRLTVL.